This T cell receptor (beta chain) was identified in a study of CD8 T cells in Susac syndrome. The RNA, 0.5 to 1 ug, was put through reverse transcription using random hexamers. TCRdb used MiXCR to reprocess the immunoSEQ multiplex PCR reads, holding one entry per CDR3 protein. The table shows around 130,000 distinct CDR3 sequences, with roughly 94% occurring only once. Trimming at V came to 2 bases and at J to 0 bases, leaving 3 bases not matched to a gene. This CDR3 has 18 residues. Germline V gene sequence: CDR1 ENHRY, CDR2 SYGVKD. Negative magnetic isolation gave CD8+ and CD4+ cells; FACS enriched CD8+ TEMRA.

The receptor comes from a human donor in good health. The genes are TRBV10-3 and TRBJ2-6, with TRBD1 matching over 11 bases. The sequencing sample was made of CD4+ T cells from PBMCs. CDR3 loop: CAISEPGTGGSGANVLTF. DNA for the CDR3: TGTGCCATCAGTGAGCCCGGGACAGGGGGCTCTGGGGCCAACGTCCTGACTTTC.